This T cell receptor beta chain was sequenced during a study of control samples from healthy donors and cancer patients. V lost 3 bases, J lost 2 bases, and 10 bases lay in between. Germline V lookup: CDR1 MNHNS, CDR2 SASEGT. The CDR3 extends over 14 amino acids. Sequencing was performed with immunoSEQ multiplex PCR; in TCRdb, only in-frame clones are kept and a portion is missing. The sample records about 160,000 clones, roughly 93% being singletons. This sequence originates from a man younger than 35 in good health. V gene TRBV6-1 combines with J gene TRBJ2-5; D possibly corresponds to TRBD1 (6 bases). Sequenced input: blood. The CDR3 sequence is CASSELDSQETQYF. DNA of the CDR3: TGTGCCAGCAGTGAGTTGGACAGTCAAGAGACCCAGTACTTC.